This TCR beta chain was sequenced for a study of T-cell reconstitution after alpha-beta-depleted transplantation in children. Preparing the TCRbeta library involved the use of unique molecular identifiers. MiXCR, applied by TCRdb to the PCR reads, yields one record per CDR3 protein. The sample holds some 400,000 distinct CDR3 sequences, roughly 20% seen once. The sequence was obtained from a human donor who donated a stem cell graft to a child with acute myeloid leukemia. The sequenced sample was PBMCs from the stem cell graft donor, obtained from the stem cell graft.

This chain's CDR3 is CSVQGLAGATYNEQFF. Here the CDR3 DNA reads TGCAGCGTTCAGGGACTAGCGGGAGCAACCTACAATGAGCAGTTCTTC. The chain recombines TRBV29-1 with TRBJ2-1, with 14 bases identical to TRBD2. The germline CDR1 and CDR2 sequences are SQVTM and ANQGSEA. Losses at the gene ends were 5 bases for V and 2 bases for J; bases not matched to a gene: 5. The CDR3 runs 16 residues.